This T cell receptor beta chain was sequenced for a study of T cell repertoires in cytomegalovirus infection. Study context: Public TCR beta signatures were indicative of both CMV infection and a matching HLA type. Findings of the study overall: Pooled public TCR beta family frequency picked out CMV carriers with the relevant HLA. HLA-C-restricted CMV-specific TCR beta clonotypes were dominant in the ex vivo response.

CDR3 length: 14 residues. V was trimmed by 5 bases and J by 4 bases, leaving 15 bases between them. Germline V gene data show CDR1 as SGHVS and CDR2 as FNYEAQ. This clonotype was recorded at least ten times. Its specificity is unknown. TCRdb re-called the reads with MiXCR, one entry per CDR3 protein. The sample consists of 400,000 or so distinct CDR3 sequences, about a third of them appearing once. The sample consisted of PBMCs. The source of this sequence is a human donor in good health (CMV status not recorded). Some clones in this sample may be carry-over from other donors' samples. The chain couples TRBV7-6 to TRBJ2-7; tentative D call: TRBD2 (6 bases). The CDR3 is CASSPRGGRYEQYF. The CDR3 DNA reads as TGTGCCAGCAGCCCTCGTGGAGGGAGGTACGAGCAGTACTTC.